This entry concerns a single T cell receptor (beta chain). This clonotype was seen only a few times. This receptor's antigen is unknown. There are no base qualities to consult, and no much larger clone falls within one base. The entry originates in a study of T cells in Graves' hyperthyroidism and ophthalmopathy (dated by TCRdb to the late 2010s). Some background on the complete study: Peripheral blood samples were taken at initial diagnosis, before any treatment was given. To identify TCR V-J signatures that set the groups apart, the researchers used a discovery cohort of 100 or so patients, made up of 40 to 45 with Graves' ophthalmopathy and 55 to 65 with stable Graves' hyperthyroidism. Prospective prediction of ophthalmopathy was tested in an independent validation cohort consisting of 18 to 20 hyperthyroidism patients and more than 15 patients who later progressed to ophthalmopathy. For training and testing, the 100 or so patients in the discovery cohort were randomly divided in a 7:3 ratio. Thyroid tissue and blood T-cell repertoires from about six Graves' hyperthyroidism patients were also compared in the study. After sampling, hyperthyroidism patients received methimazole starting at 30 mg daily, and ophthalmopathy patients received high-dose intravenous methylprednisolone. The paper describes TCR Vbeta CDR3 sequencing of fewer than 150 peripheral blood samples, made up of 43 ophthalmopathy patients, 70 to 75 hyperthyroidism patients and roughly 17 progressor patients. The investigation overall reported the following: Most expanded thyroid clonotypes (frequency above 0.001) were also detected in blood, a finding suggesting that blood repertoires may reflect thyroid immune responses. In validation, the model predicted progression to ophthalmopathy with approximately 70% sensitivity and 72.22% specificity, a median of 6.5 months before onset. In cross-validation, a model built on a 13 V-J signature told ophthalmopathy apart from stable hyperthyroidism with approximately 90% sensitivity and approximately 81% specificity, and in testing the same model reached 80%/75%. Sample size was not statistically predetermined, and investigators were not blinded to group allocation.

A patient counted as having stable Graves' hyperthyroidism if no progression to ophthalmopathy occurred over 18 months of follow-up. Hyperthyroidism patients were newly diagnosed, had a disease duration of under 2 months, and were aged 18 to 65 years. Any patient with an uncontrolled infection, another autoimmune disease, pregnancy or lactation was excluded. Diagnoses were based on clinical symptoms, serum thyroxine and TRAb, thyroid ultrasound and orbital computed tomography. PBMCs were isolated from 8 to 10 ml of fresh peripheral blood by Ficoll-Paque density gradient centrifugation. Total RNA was extracted using Trizol reagent, and RNA quality was assessed on an Agilent 2100 Bioanalyzer. At the junction V is shortened by 0 bases and J by 3 bases; bases outside the gene matches: 2. The CDR3, from cysteine to phenylalanine, totals 15 residues. The CDR3 DNA has 45 bases and is translated from base 1. CDR1 and CDR2, looked up from the germline V gene (reference sequence), are SGHNT and YYREEE.

Amplification of TCR beta CDR3 regions was carried out from RNA transcripts. The first round of RT-PCR for the TCR CDR3 was performed with the HTBI primer set and the Qiagen OneStep RT-PCR kit. Libraries were constructed in a second round of multiplex PCR, after which size selection and purification were performed. Sequencing of the libraries was done on an Illumina HiSeq2000 using paired-end 100 bp reads. In the original analysis: Raw data were processed with SOAPnuke, discarding reads with adapters, uncalled bases, mean Phred below 15, or no exact constant-primer or identifier match. High-quality paired reads were merged with COPE v1.2.5, and unique nucleotide sequences were defined as clonotypes. Clonotypes were aligned to IMGT TRBV, TRBD and TRBJ reference segments using MiTCR v1.1. Only V-J combinations with frequency above 0.0001, covering about 99% of repertoires, were analysed. The TCS score was defined as F50 (clonal expansion) divided by E x V (chaos), with BLOSUM62-based TCRdist calculated between CDR3 peptides within each V-J. Welch's t-statistics and random forest reduced approximately 520 V-J features to about 13, which were used in a naive Bayes classifier (R e1071). TCRdb trimmed public reads at Q25 via fastp, called clones via MiXCR and kept in-frame beta chains. Duplicate CDR3 protein sequences are folded into a single record with the most common DNA and genes. The V and J calls were determined by TCRdb, not by the authors. Counted in this sample were 400,000 to 600,000 distinct CDR3 sequences; 20% of them appeared once. About 30% of the sample is held by the ten biggest clonotypes.

Sample: blood. The receptor was derived from a man younger than 35 with Graves' hyperthyroidism. This chain joins TRBV5-4 to TRBJ2-5, and 10 bases in between align with TRBD2. CDR3 region: CASSLEGTSEETQYF. At the DNA level, the sequence is TGTGCCAGCAGCTTGGAAGGGACTAGCGAAGAGACCCAGTACTTC. Joined to the reference TRBV5-4 and TRBJ2-5 proteins, this CDR3 gives the full variable domain: ETGVTQSPTHLIKTRGQQVTLRCSSQSGHNTVSWYQQALGQGPQFIFQYYREEENGRGNFPPRFSGLQFPNYSSELNVNALELDDSALYLCASSLEGTSEETQYFGPGTRLLVL.